This T cell receptor beta chain was recorded in a study of cytomegalovirus exposure and HLA in healthy donors. Overall study context: In an early release, HLA-typed donors contributed 75 million to 85 million unique TCR sequences. Among the roughly 430 genotyped donors, around 85% were placed in the Caucasian-associated ancestry cluster. General study points: Data from an earlier analysis indicated that most TCR beta V segments were productive either about 87% or about 30% of the time.

In the PCR, 60 Vbeta and 13 Jbeta primers were used. TCRdb's table, derived via immunoSEQ multiplex PCR, lists solely in-frame clones and lacks some. The sample has hundreds of thousands of clones; 75% to 90% are singletons. Details on this clone: The antigen remains unidentified.

The TCR was taken from a woman aged 18-35 years in good health and CMV-seronegative. The specimen was PBMCs.

CDR3 in DNA: TGTGCCAGCAGCTTGGGGAGGCAACTAAGTTTCAATGAGCAGTTCTTC. This encodes CASSLGRQLSFNEQFF. The genes are TRBV5-6 and TRBJ2-1, with D perhaps matching TRBD2 (5 bases). The V gene's germline CDR1 is SGHDT and CDR2 YYEEEE. The germline V and J ends were trimmed by 0 bases and 6 bases, with 16 bases remaining between them. The CDR3 loop spans 16 amino acids.